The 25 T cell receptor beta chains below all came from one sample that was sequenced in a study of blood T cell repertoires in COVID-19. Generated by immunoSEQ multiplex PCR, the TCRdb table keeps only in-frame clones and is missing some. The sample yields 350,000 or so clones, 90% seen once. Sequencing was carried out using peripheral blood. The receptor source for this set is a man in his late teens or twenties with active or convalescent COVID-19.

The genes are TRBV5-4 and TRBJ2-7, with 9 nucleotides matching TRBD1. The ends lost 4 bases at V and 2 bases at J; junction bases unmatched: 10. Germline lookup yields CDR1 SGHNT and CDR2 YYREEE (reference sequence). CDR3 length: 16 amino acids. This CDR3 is CASSGLNGTGPYEQYF. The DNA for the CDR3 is TGTGCCAGCAGCGGACTAAACGGGACAGGGCCCTACGAGCAGTACTTC.

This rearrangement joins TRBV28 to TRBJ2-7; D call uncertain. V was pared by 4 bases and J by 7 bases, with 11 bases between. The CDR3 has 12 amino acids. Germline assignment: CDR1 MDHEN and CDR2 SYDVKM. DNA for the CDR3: TGTGCCAGCAGTTCACACCCATGGGAGCAGTACTTC. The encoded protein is CASSSHPWEQYF.

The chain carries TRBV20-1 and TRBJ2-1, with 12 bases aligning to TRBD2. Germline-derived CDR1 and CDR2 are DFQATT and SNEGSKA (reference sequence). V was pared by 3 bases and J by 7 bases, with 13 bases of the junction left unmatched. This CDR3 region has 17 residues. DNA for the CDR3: TGCAGTGCTAGTGACTCTAGCGGGAGGGCCTGGGGGAATGAGCAGTTCTTC. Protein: CSASDSSGRAWGNEQFF.

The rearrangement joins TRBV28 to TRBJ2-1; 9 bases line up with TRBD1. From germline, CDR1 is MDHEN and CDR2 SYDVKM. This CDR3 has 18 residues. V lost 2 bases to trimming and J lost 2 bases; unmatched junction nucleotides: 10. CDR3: CASSLMGQGPPPYNEQFF. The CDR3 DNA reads TGTGCCAGCAGTTTAATGGGACAGGGACCCCCCCCCTACAATGAGCAGTTCTTC.

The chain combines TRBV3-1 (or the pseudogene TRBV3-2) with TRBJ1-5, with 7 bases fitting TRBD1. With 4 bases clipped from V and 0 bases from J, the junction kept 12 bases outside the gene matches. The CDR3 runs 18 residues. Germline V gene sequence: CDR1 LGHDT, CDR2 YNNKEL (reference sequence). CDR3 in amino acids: CASSLPGDRAYSNQPQHF. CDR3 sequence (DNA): TGTGCCAGCAGCCTCCCCGGGGACAGAGCATATAGCAATCAGCCCCAGCATTTT.

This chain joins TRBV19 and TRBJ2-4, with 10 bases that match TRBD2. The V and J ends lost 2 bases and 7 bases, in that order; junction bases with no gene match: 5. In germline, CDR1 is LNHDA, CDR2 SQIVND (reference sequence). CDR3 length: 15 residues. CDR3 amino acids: CASSILAGGGNIQYF. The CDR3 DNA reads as TGTGCCAGTAGTATATTAGCGGGGGGCGGGAACATTCAGTACTTC.

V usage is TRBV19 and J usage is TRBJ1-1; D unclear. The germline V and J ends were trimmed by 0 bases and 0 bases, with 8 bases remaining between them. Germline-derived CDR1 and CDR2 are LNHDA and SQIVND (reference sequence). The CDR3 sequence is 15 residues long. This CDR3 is CASSIDSEVNTEAFF. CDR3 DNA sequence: TGTGCCAGTAGTATAGATTCAGAAGTGAACACTGAAGCTTTCTTT.

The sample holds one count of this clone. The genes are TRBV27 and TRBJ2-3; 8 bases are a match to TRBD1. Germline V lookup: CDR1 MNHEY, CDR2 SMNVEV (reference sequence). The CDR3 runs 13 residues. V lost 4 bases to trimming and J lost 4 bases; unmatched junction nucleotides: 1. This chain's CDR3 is CASSYRGADTQYF. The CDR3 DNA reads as TGTGCCAGCAGTTACAGGGGGGCAGATACGCAGTATTTT.

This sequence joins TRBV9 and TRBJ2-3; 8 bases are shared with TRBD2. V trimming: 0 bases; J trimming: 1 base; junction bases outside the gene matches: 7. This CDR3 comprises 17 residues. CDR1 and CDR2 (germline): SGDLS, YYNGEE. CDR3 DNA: TGTGCCAGCAGCGTAGAACCCCTAGCGGGTCGCACAGATACGCAGTATTTT. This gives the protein CASSVEPLAGRTDTQYF.

The CDR3 spells CASSAGGGKVNYGYTF. As DNA, the CDR3 is TGTGCCAGCAGCGCCGGCGGAGGGAAAGTTAACTATGGCTACACCTTC. The chain joins TRBV9 to TRBJ1-2; D gene unclear. CDR1 and CDR2 from the germline V gene are SGDLS and YYNGEE. CDR3 length: 16 amino acids. V gave up 3 bases and J gave up 1 base, with 16 bases separating them.

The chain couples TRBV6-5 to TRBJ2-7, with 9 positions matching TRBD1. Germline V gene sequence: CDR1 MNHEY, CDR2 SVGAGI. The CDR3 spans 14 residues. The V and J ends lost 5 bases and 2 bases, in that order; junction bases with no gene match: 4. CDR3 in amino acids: CASSLGQGPYEQYF. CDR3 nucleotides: TGTGCCAGCAGTCTAGGACAGGGGCCCTACGAGCAGTACTTC.

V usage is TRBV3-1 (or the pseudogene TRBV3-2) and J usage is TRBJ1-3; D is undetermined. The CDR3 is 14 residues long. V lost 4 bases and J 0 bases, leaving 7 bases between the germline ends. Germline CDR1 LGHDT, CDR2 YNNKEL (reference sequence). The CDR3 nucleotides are TGTGCCAGCAGCCTCATCTACTCTGGAAACACCATATATTTT. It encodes CASSLIYSGNTIYF.

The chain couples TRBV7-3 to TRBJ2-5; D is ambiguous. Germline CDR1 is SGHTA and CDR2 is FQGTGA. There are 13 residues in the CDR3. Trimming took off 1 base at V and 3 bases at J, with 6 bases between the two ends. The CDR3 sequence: CASSLNFEETQYF. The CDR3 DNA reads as TGTGCCAGCAGCTTAAATTTCGAAGAGACCCAGTACTTC. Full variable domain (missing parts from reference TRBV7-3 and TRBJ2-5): GAGVSQTPSNKVTEKGKYVELRCDPISGHTALYWYRQSLGQGPEFLIYFQGTGAADDSGLPNDRFFAVRPEGSVSTLKIQRTERGDSAVYLCASSLNFEETQYFGPGTRLLVL.

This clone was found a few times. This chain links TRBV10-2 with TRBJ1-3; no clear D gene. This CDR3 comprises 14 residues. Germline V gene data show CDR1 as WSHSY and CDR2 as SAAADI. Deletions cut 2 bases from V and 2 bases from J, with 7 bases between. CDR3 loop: CASSEGSAGNTIYF. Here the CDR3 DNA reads TGCGCCAGCAGTGAGGGCTCAGCTGGAAACACCATATATTTT.

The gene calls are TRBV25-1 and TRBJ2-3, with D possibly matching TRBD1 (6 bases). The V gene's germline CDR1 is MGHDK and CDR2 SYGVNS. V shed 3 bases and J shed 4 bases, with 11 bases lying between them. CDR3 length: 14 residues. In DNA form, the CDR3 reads TGTGCCAGCAGTGAGGGCAGGGGCTCAGATACGCAGTATTTT. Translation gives CASSEGRGSDTQYF.

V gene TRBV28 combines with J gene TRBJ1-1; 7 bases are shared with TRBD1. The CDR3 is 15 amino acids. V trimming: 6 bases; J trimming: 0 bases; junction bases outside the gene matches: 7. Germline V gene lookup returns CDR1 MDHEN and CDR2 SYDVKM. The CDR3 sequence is CASRPTGALNTEAFF. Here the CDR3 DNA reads TGTGCCAGCAGACCCACAGGGGCCTTGAACACTGAAGCTTTCTTT.

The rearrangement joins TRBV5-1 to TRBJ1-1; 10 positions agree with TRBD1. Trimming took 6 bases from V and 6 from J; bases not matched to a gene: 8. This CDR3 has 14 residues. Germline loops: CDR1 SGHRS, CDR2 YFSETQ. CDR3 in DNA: TGCGCCAGCATGAGGACAGGGGGGGTTGCTGAAGCTTTCTTT. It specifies CASMRTGGVAEAFF.

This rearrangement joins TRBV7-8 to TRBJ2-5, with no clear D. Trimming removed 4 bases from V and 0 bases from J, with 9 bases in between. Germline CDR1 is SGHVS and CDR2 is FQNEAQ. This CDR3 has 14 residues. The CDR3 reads CASSSSADQETQYF. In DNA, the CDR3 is TGTGCCAGCAGCTCCTCTGCGGACCAAGAGACCCAGTACTTC.

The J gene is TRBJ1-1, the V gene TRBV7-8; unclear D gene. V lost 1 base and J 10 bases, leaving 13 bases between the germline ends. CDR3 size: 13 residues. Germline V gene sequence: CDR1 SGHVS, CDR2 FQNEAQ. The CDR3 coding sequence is TGTGCCAGCAGCTTAGTAGAATCGGTCGGAGCTTTCTTT. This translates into CASSLVESVGAFF. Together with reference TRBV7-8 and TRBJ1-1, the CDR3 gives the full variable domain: GAGVSQSPRYKVAKRGQDVALRCDPISGHVSLFWYQQALGQGPEFLTYFQNEAQLDKSGLPSDRFFAERPEGSVSTLKIQRTQQEDSAVYLCASSLVESVGAFFGQGTRLTVV.

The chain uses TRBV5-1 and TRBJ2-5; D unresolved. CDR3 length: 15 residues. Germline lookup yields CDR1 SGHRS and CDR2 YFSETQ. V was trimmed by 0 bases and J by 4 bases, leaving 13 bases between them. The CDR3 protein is CASSLAGIEIETQYF. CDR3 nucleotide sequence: TGCGCCAGCAGCTTGGCGGGTATAGAGATAGAGACCCAGTACTTC.

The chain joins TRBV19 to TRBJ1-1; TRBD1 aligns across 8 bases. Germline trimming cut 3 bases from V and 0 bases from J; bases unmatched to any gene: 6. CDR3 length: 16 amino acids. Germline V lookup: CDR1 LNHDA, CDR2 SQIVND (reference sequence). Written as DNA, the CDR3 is TGTGCCAGTAGTATCACAGGGGGAGCGCTGAACACTGAAGCTTTCTTT. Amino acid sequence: CASSITGGALNTEAFF.

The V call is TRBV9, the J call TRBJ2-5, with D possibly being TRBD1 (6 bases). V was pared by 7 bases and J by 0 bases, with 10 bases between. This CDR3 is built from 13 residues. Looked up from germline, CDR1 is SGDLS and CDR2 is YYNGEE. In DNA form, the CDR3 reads TGTGCCAGCGGAGACAGGTACCAAGAGACCCAGTACTTC. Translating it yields CASGDRYQETQYF.

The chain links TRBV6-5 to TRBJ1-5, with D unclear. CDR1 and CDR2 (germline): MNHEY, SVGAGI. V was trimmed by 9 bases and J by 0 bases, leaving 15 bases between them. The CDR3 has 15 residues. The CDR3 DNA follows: TGTGCCAGTAAAAGACAAGGTCATAGCAATCAGCCCCAGCATTTT. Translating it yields CASKRQGHSNQPQHF.

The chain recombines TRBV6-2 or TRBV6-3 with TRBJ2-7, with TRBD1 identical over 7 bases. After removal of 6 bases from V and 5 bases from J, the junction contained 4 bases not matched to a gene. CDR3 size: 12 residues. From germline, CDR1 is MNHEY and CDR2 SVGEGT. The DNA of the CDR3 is TGTGCCAGCAGCACAGACAGGGACGAGCAGTACTTC. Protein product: CASSTDRDEQYF.

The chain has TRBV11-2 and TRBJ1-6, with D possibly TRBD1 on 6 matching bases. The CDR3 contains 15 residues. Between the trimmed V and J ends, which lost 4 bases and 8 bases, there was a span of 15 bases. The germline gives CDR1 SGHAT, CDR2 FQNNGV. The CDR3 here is CASSSQTGLDSPLHF. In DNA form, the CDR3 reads TGTGCCAGCAGCTCCCAAACAGGGCTGGATTCACCCCTCCACTTT.